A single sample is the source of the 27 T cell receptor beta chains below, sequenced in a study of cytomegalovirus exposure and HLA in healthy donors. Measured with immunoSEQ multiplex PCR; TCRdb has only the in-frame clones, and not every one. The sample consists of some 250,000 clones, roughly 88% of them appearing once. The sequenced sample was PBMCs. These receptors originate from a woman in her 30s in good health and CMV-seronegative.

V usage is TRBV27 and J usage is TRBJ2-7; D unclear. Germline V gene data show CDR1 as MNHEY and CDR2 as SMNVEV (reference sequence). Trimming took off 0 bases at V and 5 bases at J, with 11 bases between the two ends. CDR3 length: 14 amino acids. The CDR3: CASSLSTGWDEQYF. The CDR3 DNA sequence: TGTGCCAGCAGTTTATCCACGGGTTGGGACGAGCAGTACTTC.

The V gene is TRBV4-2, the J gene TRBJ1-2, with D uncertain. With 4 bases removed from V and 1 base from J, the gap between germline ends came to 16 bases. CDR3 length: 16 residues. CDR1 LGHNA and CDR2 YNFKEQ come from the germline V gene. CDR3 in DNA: TGTGCCAGCAGCCCCCCGAATGAGGGCCTTAACTATGGCTACACCTTC. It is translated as CASSPPNEGLNYGYTF.

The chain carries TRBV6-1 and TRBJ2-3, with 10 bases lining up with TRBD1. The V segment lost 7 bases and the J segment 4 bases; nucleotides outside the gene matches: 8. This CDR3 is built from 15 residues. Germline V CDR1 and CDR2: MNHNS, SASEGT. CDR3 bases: TGTGCCAGCAACCGGGACAGGGGAATCGCAGATACGCAGTATTTT. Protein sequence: CASNRDRGIADTQYF.

CDR3 in amino acids: CASSLALVGTGYEQYF. The CDR3 coding sequence is TGTGCCAGCAGCTTGGCTCTCGTCGGGACAGGCTACGAGCAGTACTTC. The genes are TRBV5-5 and TRBJ2-7, with 8 bases identical to TRBD1. In germline, CDR1 is SGHKS, CDR2 YYEKEE (reference sequence). The CDR3 runs to 16 residues. V dropped 0 bases and J dropped 3; count of bases not matched to a gene: 8.

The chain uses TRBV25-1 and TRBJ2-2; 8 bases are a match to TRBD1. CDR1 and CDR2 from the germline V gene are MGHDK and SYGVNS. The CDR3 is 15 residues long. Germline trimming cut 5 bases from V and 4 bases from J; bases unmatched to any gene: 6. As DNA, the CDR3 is TGTGCCAGCAGTTCAAGGACAGGGTTCACCGGGGAGCTGTTTTTT. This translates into CASSSRTGFTGELFF.

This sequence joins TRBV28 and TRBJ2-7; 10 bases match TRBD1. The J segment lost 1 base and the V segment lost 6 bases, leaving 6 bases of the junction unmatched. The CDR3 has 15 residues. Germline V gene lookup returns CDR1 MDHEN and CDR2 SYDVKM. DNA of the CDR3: TGTGCCAGCAGCGACGGACAGGGGGGTTCCTACGAGCAGTACTTC. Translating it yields CASSDGQGGSYEQYF.

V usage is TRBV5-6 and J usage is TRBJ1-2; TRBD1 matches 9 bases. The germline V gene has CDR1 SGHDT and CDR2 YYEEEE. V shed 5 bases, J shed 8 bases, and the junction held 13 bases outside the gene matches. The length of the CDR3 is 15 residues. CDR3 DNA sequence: TGTGCCAGCAGGAGGTCCGGGACAGGGCTTGGCGGCTACACCTTC. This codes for CASRRSGTGLGGYTF.

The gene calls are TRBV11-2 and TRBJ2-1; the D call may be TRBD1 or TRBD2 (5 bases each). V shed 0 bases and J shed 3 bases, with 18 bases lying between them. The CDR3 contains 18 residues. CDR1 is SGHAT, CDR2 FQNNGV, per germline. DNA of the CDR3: TGTGCCAGCAGCTTAGATCTAGGCGCCGGGACCCGCTACAATGAGCAGTTCTTC. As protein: CASSLDLGAGTRYNEQFF.

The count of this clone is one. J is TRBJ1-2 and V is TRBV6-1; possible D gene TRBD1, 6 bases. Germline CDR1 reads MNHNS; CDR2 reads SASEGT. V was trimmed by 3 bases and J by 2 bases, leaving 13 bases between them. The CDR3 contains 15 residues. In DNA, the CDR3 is TGTGCCAGCAGTGACCCCAGGGGCAGAAACTATGGCTACACCTTC. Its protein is CASSDPRGRNYGYTF.

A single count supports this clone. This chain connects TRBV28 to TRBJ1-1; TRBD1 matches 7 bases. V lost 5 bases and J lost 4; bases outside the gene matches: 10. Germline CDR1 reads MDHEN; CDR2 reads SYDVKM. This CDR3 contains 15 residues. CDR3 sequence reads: CASSTRIGQVTEAFF. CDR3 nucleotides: TGTGCCAGCAGTACACGCATAGGACAGGTCACTGAAGCTTTCTTT.

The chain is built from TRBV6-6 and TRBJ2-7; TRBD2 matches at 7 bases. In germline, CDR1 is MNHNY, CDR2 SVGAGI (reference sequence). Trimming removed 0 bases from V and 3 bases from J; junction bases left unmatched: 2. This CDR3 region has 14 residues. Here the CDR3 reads CASSYSGGGYEQYF. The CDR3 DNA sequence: TGTGCCAGCAGTTACTCAGGCGGGGGCTACGAGCAGTACTTC.

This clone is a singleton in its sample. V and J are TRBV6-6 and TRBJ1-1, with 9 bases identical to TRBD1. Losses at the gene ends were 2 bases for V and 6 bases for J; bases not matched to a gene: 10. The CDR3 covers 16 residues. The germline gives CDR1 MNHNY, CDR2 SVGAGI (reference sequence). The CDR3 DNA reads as TGTGCCAGCAGTTACGGCCGGGGGACAGGGCGACCTGAAGCTTTCTTT. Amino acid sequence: CASSYGRGTGRPEAFF.

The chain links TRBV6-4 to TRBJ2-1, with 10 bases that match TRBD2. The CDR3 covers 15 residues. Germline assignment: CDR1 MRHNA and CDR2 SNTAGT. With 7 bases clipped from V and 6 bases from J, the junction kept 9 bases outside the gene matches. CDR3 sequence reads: CASTRLAGNSNEQFF. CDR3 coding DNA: TGTGCCAGCACCCGACTAGCGGGCAATTCCAATGAGCAGTTCTTC.

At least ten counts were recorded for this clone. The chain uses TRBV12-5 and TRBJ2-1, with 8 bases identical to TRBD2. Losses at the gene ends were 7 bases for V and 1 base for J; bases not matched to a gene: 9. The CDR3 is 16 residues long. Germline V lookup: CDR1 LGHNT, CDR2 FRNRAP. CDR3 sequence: CASAPGRAASYNEQFF. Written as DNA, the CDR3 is TGTGCTAGTGCCCCCGGGAGGGCCGCATCCTACAATGAGCAGTTCTTC. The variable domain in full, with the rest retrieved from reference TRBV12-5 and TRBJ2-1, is DARVTQTPRHKVTEMGQEVTMRCQPILGHNTVFWYRQTMMQGLELLAYFRNRAPLDDSGMPKDRFSAEMPDATLATLKIQPSEPRDSAVYFCASAPGRAASYNEQFFGPGTRLTVL.

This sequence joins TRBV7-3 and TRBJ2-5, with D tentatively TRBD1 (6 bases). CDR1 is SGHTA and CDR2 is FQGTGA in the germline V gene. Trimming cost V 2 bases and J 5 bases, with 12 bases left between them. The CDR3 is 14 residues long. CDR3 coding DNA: TGTGCCAGCAGCTTATTCGGGCAGGGGGAGACCCAGTACTTC. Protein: CASSLFGQGETQYF.

The CDR3 sequence is CATSPRGLMNTEAFF. For the CDR3, the DNA is TGTGCCACCAGCCCCAGGGGACTTATGAACACTGAAGCTTTCTTT. The rearrangement uses TRBV15 and TRBJ1-1, with TRBD1 as a possible D gene (6 bases). The ends were cut back, 5 bases at V and 0 bases at J, with 13 bases in the middle. The germline CDR1 and CDR2 sequences are LNHNV and YYDKDF (reference sequence). There are 15 residues in the CDR3. Supplemented by reference TRBV15 and TRBJ1-1, the full variable domain reads DAMVIQNPRYQVTQFGKPVTLSCSQTLNHNVMYWYQQKSSQAPKLLFHYYDKDFNNEADTPDNFQSRRPNTSFCFLDIRSPGLGDTAMYLCATSPRGLMNTEAFFGQGTRLTVV.

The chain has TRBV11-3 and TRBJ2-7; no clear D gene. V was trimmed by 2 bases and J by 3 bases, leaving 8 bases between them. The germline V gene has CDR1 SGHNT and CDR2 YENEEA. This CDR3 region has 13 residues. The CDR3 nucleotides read TGTGCCAGCAGCTTAAGCAATCTCTACGAGCAGTACTTC. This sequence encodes CASSLSNLYEQYF.

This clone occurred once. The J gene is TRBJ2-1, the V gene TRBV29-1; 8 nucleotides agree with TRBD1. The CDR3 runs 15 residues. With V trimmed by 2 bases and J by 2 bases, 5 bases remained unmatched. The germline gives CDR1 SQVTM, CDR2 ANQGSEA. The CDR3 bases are TGCAGCGTTGAATCACGGACAGGGACCTACAATGAGCAGTTCTTC. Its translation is CSVESRTGTYNEQFF.

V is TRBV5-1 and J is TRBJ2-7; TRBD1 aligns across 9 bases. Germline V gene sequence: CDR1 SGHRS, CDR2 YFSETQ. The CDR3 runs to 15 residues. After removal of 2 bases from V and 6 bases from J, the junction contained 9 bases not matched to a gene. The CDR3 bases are TGCGCCAGCAGCTTTACCGGGACAGGGTTGGTCGAGCAGTACTTC. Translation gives CASSFTGTGLVEQYF.

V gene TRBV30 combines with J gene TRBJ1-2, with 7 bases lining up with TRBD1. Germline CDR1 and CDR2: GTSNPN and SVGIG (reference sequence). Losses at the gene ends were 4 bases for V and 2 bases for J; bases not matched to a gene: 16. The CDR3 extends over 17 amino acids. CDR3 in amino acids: CAWKKRDSRYPNYGYTF. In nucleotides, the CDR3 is TGTGCCTGGAAGAAACGGGACAGCCGATATCCCAACTATGGCTACACCTTC.

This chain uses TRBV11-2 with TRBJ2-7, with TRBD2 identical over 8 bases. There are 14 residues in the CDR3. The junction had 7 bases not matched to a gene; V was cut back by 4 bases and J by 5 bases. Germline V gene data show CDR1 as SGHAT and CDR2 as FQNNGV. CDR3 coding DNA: TGTGCCAGCAGCTACCCCGGGGGGGGCGACGAGCAGTACTTC. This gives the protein CASSYPGGGDEQYF.

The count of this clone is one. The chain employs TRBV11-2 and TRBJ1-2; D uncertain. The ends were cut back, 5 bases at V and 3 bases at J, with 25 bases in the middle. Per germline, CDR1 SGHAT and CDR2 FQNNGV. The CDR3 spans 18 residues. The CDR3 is CASSPRGFRINSDYGYTF. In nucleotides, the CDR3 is TGTGCCAGCAGCCCTCGTGGTTTTCGGATAAATTCTGACTATGGCTACACCTTC.

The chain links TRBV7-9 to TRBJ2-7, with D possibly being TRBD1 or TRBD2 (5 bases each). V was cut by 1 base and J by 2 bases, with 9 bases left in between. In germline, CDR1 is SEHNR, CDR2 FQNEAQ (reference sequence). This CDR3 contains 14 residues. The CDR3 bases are TGTGCCAGCAGCTTAGGGGACGGGACCTACGAGCAGTACTTC. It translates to CASSLGDGTYEQYF.

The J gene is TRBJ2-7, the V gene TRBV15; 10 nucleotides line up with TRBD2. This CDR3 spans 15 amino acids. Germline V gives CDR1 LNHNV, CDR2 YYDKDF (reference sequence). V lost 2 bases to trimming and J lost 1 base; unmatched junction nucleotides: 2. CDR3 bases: TGTGCCACCAGCAGACTAGCGGGAGTTTCCTACGAGCAGTACTTC. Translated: CATSRLAGVSYEQYF.

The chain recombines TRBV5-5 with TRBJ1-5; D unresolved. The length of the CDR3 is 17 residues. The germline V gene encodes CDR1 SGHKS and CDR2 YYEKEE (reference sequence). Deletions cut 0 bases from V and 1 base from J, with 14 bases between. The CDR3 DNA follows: TGTGCCAGCAGCTTGGTCTCAGCGGGTGCGAGCAATCAGCCCCAGCATTTT. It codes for CASSLVSAGASNQPQHF.

CDR3 bases: TGTGCCAGCAGCCTAGACCCAGGCAATCAGCCCCAGCATTTT. Its protein product is CASSLDPGNQPQHF. The chain combines TRBV7-9 with TRBJ1-5; D is unclear. CDR1 is SEHNR, CDR2 FQNEAQ, per germline (reference sequence). There are 14 residues in the CDR3. Trimming removed 5 bases from V and 2 bases from J, with 10 bases in between.

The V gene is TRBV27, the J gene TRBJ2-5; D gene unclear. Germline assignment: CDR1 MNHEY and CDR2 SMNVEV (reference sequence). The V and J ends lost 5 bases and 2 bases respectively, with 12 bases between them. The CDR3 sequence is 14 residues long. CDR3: CASSLYSPQETQYF. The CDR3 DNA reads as TGTGCCAGCAGTCTCTACTCCCCTCAAGAGACCCAGTACTTC.